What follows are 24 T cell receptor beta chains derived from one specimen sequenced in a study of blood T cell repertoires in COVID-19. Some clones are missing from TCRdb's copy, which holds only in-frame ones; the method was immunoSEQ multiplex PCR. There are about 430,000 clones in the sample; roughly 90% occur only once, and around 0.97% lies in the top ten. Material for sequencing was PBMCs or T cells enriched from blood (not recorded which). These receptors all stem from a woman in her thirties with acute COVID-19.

The CDR3 DNA follows: TGTGCCAGCTCACCACCTACGACCTTCACGGGCAGGAGGGCCTACGAGCAGTACTTC. As protein: CASSPPTTFTGRRAYEQYF. The chain links TRBV18 to TRBJ2-7; weak D call: TRBD2 (6 bases). Germline CDR1 is KGHSH and CDR2 is LQKENI. This CDR3 comprises 19 residues. V lost 0 bases to trimming and J lost 2 bases, with 23 bases between them.

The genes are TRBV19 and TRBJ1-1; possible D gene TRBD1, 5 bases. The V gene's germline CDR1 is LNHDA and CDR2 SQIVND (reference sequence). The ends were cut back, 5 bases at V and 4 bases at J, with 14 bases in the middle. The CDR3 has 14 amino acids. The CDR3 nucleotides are TGTGCCAGTAGTTACAGGTCCCTCCTCACTGAAGCTTTCTTT. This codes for CASSYRSLLTEAFF.

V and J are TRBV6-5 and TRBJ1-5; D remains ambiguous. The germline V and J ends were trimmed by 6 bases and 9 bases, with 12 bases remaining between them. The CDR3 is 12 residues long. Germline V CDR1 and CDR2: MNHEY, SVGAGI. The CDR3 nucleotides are TGTGCCAGCAGGACACCTCAGAGGCCCCAGCATTTT. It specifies CASRTPQRPQHF.

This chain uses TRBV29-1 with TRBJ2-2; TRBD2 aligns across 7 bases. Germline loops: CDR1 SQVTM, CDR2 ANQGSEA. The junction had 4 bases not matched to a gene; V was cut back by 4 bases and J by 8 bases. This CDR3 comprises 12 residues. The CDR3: CSVAGGSGELFF. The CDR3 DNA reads TGCAGCGTTGCCGGGGGGTCGGGGGAGCTGTTTTTT.

The CDR3 DNA reads as TGTGCCAGCAGCTTAGGTCAGGGGGTGCAAGAGACCCAGTACTTC. Residues: CASSLGQGVQETQYF. V and J are TRBV7-2 and TRBJ2-5; 7 positions agree with TRBD1. The ends lost 1 base at V and 2 bases at J; junction bases unmatched: 4. Germline assignment: CDR1 SGHTA and CDR2 FQGNSA. The CDR3 has 15 residues.

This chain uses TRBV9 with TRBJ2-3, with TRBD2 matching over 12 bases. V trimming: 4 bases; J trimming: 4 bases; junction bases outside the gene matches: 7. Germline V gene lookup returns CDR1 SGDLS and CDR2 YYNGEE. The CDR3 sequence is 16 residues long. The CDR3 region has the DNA TGTGCCAGCAGCAAGTCTAGCGGGGGGGCGTCAGATACGCAGTATTTT. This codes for CASSKSSGGASDTQYF.

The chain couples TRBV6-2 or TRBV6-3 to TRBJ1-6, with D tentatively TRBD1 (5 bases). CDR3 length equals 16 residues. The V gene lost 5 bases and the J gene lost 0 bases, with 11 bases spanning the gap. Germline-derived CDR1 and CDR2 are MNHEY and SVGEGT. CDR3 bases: TGTGCCAGCAGTACCTACAGGTTCTCCTATAATTCACCCCTCCACTTT. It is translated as CASSTYRFSYNSPLHF.

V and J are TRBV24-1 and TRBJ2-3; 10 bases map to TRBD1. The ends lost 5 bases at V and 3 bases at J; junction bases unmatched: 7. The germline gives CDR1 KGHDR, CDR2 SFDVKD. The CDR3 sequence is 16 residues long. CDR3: CATSGGQGFGTDTQYF. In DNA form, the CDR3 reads TGTGCCACCAGTGGGGGACAGGGGTTCGGGACAGATACGCAGTATTTT.

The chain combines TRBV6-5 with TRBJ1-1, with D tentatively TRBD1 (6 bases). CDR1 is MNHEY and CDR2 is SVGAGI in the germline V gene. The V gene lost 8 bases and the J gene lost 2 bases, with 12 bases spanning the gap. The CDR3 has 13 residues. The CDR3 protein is CASLRTENTEAFF. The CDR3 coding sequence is TGTGCCAGCTTAAGGACAGAAAACACTGAAGCTTTCTTT.

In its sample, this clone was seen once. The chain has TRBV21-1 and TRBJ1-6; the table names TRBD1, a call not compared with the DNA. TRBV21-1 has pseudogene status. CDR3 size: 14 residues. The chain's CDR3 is CASSKGRGNSPLHF. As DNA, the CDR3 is TGTGCCAGCAGCAAAGGCAGGGGCAATTCACCCCTCCACTTT.

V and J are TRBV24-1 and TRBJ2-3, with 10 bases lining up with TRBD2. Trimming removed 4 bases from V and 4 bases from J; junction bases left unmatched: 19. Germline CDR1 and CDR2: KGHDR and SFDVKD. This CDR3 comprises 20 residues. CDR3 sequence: CATSEYSRSGGALISDTQYF. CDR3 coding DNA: TGTGCCACCAGTGAATACTCCCGAAGCGGGGGGGCCTTGATCTCAGATACGCAGTATTTT.

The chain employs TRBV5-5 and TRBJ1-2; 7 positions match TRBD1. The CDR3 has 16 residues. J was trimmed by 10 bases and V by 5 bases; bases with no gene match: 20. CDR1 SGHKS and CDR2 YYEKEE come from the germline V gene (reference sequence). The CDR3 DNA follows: TGTGCCAGCAGTCTTTTCAACACAGGGGCTCTATGGGACTACACCTTC. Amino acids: CASSLFNTGALWDYTF. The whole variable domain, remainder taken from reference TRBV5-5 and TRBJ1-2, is DAGVTQSPTHLIKTRGQQVTLRCSPISGHKSVSWYQQVLGQGPQFIFQYYEKEERGRGNFPDRFSARQFPNYSSELNVNALLLGDSALYLCASSLFNTGALWDYTFGSGTRLTVV.

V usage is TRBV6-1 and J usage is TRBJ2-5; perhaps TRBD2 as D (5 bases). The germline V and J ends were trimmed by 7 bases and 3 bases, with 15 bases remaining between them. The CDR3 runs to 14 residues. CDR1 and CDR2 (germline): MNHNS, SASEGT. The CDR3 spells CASKDLGMEETQYF. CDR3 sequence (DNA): TGTGCCAGCAAAGATCTCGGGATGGAAGAGACCCAGTACTTC.

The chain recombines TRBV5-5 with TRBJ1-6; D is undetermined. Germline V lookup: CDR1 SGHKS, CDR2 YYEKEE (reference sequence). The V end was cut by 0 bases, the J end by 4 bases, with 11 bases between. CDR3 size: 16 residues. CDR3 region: CASSLAQQIYNSPLHF. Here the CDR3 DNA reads TGTGCCAGCAGCTTGGCACAGCAGATTTATAATTCACCCCTCCACTTT.

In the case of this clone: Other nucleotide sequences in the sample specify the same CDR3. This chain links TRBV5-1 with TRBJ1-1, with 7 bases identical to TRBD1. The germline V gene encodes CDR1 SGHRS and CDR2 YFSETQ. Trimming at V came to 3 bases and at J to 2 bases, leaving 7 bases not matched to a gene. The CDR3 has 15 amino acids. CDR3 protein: CASSSGTALNTEAFF. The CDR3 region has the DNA TGCGCCAGCAGCTCCGGGACAGCCCTTAACACTGAAGCTTTCTTT.

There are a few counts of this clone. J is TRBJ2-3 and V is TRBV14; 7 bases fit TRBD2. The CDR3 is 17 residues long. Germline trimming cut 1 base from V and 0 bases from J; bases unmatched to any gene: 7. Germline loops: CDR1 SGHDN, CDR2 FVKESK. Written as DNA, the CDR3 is TGTGCCAGCAGCCAAGTGCGGCTAGCGGCTAGCACAGATACGCAGTATTTT. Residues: CASSQVRLAASTDTQYF.

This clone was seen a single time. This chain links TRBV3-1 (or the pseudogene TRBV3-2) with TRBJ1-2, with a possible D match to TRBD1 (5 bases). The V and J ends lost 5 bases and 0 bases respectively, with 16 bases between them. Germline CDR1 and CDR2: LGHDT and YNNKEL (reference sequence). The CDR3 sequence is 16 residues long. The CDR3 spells CASSSYGGSTNYGYTF. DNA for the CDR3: TGTGCCAGCAGCTCTTATGGGGGGTCAACTAACTATGGCTACACCTTC.

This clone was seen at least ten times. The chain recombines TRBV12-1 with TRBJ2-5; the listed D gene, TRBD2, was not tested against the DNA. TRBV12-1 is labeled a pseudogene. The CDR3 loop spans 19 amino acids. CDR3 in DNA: TGTTCCAGCAGCCCATCGCCCCCTGGACTAGCGGGGGGCGGGGAGACCCAGTACTTC. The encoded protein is CSSSPSPPGLAGGGETQYF.

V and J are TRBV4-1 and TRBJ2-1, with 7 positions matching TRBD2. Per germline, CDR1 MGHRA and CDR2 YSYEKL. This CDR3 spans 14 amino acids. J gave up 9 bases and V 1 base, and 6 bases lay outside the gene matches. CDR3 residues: CASSQALGLTEQFF. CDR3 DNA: TGCGCCAGCAGCCAAGCCCTGGGACTAACTGAGCAGTTCTTC.

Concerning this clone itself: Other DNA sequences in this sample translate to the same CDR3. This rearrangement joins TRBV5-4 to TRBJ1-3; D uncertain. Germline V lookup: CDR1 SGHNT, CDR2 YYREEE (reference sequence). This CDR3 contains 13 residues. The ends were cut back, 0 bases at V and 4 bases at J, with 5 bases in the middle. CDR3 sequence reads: CASSLAGGNTIYF. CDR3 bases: TGTGCCAGCAGCTTGGCGGGGGGAAACACCATATATTTT.

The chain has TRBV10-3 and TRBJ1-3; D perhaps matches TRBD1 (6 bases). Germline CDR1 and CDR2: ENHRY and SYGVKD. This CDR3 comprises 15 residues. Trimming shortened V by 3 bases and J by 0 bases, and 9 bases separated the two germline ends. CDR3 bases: TGTGCCATCAGTGAAGGGGGTCTCTCTGGAAACACCATATATTTT. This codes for CAISEGGLSGNTIYF.

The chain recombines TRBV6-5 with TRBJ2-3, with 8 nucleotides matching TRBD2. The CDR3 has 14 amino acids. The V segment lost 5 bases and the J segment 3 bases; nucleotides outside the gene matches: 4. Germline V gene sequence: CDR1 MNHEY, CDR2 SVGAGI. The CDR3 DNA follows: TGTGCCAGCAGTCTCATAGCGGGGACAGATACGCAGTATTTT. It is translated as CASSLIAGTDTQYF.

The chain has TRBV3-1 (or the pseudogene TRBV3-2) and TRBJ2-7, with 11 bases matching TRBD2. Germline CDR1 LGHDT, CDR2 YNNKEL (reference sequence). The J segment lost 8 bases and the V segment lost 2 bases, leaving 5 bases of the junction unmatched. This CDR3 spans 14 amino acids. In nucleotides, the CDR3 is TGTGCCAGCAGCCAAAGTAGCGGGGGGGCCCAGCAGTACTTC. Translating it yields CASSQSSGGAQQYF.

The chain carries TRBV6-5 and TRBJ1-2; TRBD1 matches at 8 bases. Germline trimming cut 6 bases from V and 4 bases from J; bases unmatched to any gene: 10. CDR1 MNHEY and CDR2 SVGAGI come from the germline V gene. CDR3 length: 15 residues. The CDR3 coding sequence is TGTGCCAGCAGCGATGCCCAGGGGGCGATCTATGGCTACACCTTC. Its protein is CASSDAQGAIYGYTF.